Presented here are 31 T cell receptor beta chains from one specimen sequenced in a study of early T cells in non-severe SARS-CoV-2 infection. One entry per CDR3 protein, called by TCRdb with MiXCR from the 5' RACE reads. Of about 75,000 distinct CDR3 sequences in the sample, around 11% are singletons; the top ten hold about 12%. This specimen was whole blood, taken at baseline. The receptors come from an adult who was a healthcare worker with PCR-confirmed SARS-CoV-2 infection or an uninfected control (not recorded which).

Many counts were recorded for this clonotype. V is TRBV29-1 and J is TRBJ1-4; 9 bases align to TRBD1. V shed 6 bases, J shed 10 bases, and the junction held 9 bases outside the gene matches. Germline loops: CDR1 SQVTM, CDR2 ANQGSEA. CDR3 length: 13 residues. As DNA, the CDR3 is TGCAGCGTGAGCCGGGACAGGGAAGGAAAACTGTTTTTT. This translates into CSVSRDREGKLFF.

The chain couples TRBV7-3 to TRBJ2-1, with a possible D match to TRBD2 (6 bases). The CDR3 has 13 residues. Trimming removed 3 bases from V and 6 bases from J, with 9 bases in between. Germline V lookup: CDR1 SGHTA, CDR2 FQGTGA. CDR3 amino acids: CASSFPGSNEQFF. CDR3 in DNA: TGTGCCAGCAGCTTTCCCGGGAGCAATGAGCAGTTCTTC.

This clonotype was detected only a few times. The chain recombines TRBV3-1 with TRBJ2-1; D not certain. From germline, CDR1 is LGHDT and CDR2 YNNKEL (reference sequence). This CDR3 contains 17 residues. The V and J ends lost 1 base and 7 bases respectively, with 20 bases between them. The CDR3 region is CASSQAATRINLNEQFF. DNA for the CDR3: TGTGCCAGCAGCCAAGCCGCGACTCGTATTAACTTGAATGAGCAGTTCTTC.

J is TRBJ1-2 and V is TRBV6-2 or TRBV6-3; D might be TRBD1 (5 bases). CDR1 and CDR2 from the germline V gene are MNHEY and SVGEGT. With 4 bases removed from V and 2 bases from J, the gap between germline ends came to 5 bases. The CDR3 runs 12 residues. The CDR3 DNA reads as TGTGCCAGCAGTTGGGGCAACTATGGCTACACCTTC. It codes for CASSWGNYGYTF.

This clonotype was seen only a few times. CDR3 nucleotides: TGCAGCGTGTCCGGGACAGGGGAGTCCAACACTGAAGCTTTCTTT. Amino acid sequence: CSVSGTGESNTEAFF. The chain recombines TRBV29-1 with TRBJ1-1; 10 nucleotides match TRBD1. CDR3 length equals 15 residues. J lost 2 bases, V lost 6 bases, and 9 bases had no gene match. Germline-derived CDR1 and CDR2 are SQVTM and ANQGSEA. Drawing the rest from reference TRBV29-1 and TRBJ1-1, the complete variable domain is SAVISQKPSRDICQRGTSLTIQCQVDSQVTMMFWYRQQPGQSLTLIATANQGSEATYESGFVIDKFPISRPNLTFSTLTVSNMSPEDSSIYLCSVSGTGESNTEAFFGQGTRLTVV.

A note on this clonotype: A much larger clone is a single base away; this may be a read error. V is TRBV29-1 and J is TRBJ2-7; 9 nucleotides match TRBD1. CDR1 and CDR2 (germline): SQVTM, ANQGSEA. J gave up 1 base and V 0 bases, and 10 bases lay outside the gene matches. The CDR3 runs to 17 residues. The CDR3: CSVEDYLLGQGSYEQYF. In DNA, the CDR3 is TGCAGCGTTGAAGATTATTTGCTGGGACAGGGTTCCTACGAGCAGTACTTC.

The chain couples TRBV15 to TRBJ2-3, with 8 bases fitting TRBD2. CDR3 size: 15 residues. The germline V gene has CDR1 LNHNV and CDR2 YYDKDF (reference sequence). Unmatched junction bases numbered 4, after V lost 2 bases and J lost 3 bases. In nucleotides, the CDR3 is TGTGCCACCAGCAGAAGCGGGGGTCAGACAGATACGCAGTATTTT. This sequence encodes CATSRSGGQTDTQYF. The entire variable domain, with the rest obtained from reference TRBV15 and TRBJ2-3, is as follows: DAMVIQNPRYQVTQFGKPVTLSCSQTLNHNVMYWYQQKSSQAPKLLFHYYDKDFNNEADTPDNFQSRRPNTSFCFLDIRSPGLGDTAMYLCATSRSGGQTDTQYFGPGTRLTVL.

The rearrangement links TRBV20-1 to TRBJ1-2; weak D call: TRBD1 (5 bases). Trimming took off 5 bases at V and 3 bases at J, with 16 bases between the two ends. The CDR3 loop spans 14 amino acids. Germline CDR1 DFQATT, CDR2 SNEGSKA (reference sequence). The chain's CDR3 is CSAPAIRGDYGYTF. In nucleotides, the CDR3 is TGCAGTGCTCCCGCTATACGGGGGGACTATGGCTACACCTTC.

This clonotype was counted a few times. The chain uses TRBV25-1 and TRBJ1-2; 9 nucleotides agree with TRBD1. Germline V lookup: CDR1 MGHDK, CDR2 SYGVNS. The CDR3 runs to 15 residues. With V trimmed by 3 bases and J by 8 bases, 10 bases remained unmatched. The CDR3 DNA is TGTGCCAGCAGTGATGTCGACGGGACAGGGAAAGGCTACACCTTC. It is translated as CASSDVDGTGKGYTF.

This clonotype was counted only a few times. This sequence joins TRBV6-2 or TRBV6-3 and TRBJ2-1, with D maybe TRBD2 (6 bases). V shed 6 bases and J shed 4 bases, with 19 bases lying between them. Germline V CDR1 and CDR2: MNHEY, SVGEGT. The CDR3 runs to 16 residues. The CDR3 DNA is TGTGCCAGCAGCCCCTGGGGCAGGGAGGTTTACAATGAGCAGTTCTTC. Protein product: CASSPWGREVYNEQFF.

Turning to this clonotype: At one boundary the junction diverges from the germline segment, which might be a read error. This chain uses TRBV29-1 with TRBJ1-1, with D unresolved. The CDR3 sequence is 12 residues long. Germline V gives CDR1 SQVTM, CDR2 ANQGSEA. CDR3 in DNA: TGCAGCGTTGTCCGGGGTAACACTGAAGCCTTCTTT. Its translation: CSVVRGNTEAFF.

This clonotype was detected many times. V and J are TRBV5-1 and TRBJ1-6; TRBD1 aligns across 7 bases. The ends lost 4 bases at V and 10 bases at J; junction bases unmatched: 11. This CDR3 is built from 15 residues. Germline assignment: CDR1 SGHRS and CDR2 YFSETQ. CDR3 coding DNA: TGCGCCAGCAGCGGGACCGTGGACAGGTCGTCACCCCTCCACTTT. Its translation is CASSGTVDRSSPLHF.

This clonotype occurred many times. V usage is TRBV20-1 and J usage is TRBJ2-4, with 7 bases matching TRBD2. The length of the CDR3 is 16 residues. V was clipped by 2 bases and J by 0 bases; unmatched bases: 7. Germline V gives CDR1 DFQATT, CDR2 SNEGSKA (reference sequence). CDR3 in amino acids: CSARPWGLLAKNIQYF. CDR3 in DNA: TGCAGTGCTAGACCATGGGGACTATTAGCCAAAAACATTCAGTACTTC.

The rearrangement joins TRBV7-2 to TRBJ2-4; D possibly corresponds to TRBD1 (5 bases). Germline V lookup: CDR1 SGHTA, CDR2 FQGNSA. The ends were cut back, 3 bases at V and 2 bases at J, with 11 bases in the middle. The CDR3 has 15 amino acids. CDR3 protein: CASSFSGATKNIQYF. The DNA of the CDR3 is TGTGCCAGCAGCTTTAGTGGGGCTACCAAAAACATTCAGTACTTC.

The chain's CDR3 is CSARGQRNEQYF. DNA of the CDR3: TGCAGTGCTAGGGGACAGCGTAACGAGCAGTACTTC. The rearrangement uses TRBV20-1 and TRBJ2-7; 7 bases are a match to TRBD1. Germline loops: CDR1 DFQATT, CDR2 SNEGSKA (reference sequence). The CDR3 spans 12 residues. V lost 3 bases and J lost 5; bases outside the gene matches: 4.

This chain joins TRBV7-2 and TRBJ2-1; 13 bases map to TRBD2. This CDR3 is built from 17 residues. Per germline, CDR1 SGHTA and CDR2 FQGNSA. V was pared by 4 bases and J by 4 bases, with 7 bases of the junction left unmatched. CDR3 residues: CASSSSLAGGIYNEQFF. DNA for the CDR3: TGTGCCAGCAGCTCATCACTAGCGGGGGGGATATACAATGAGCAGTTCTTC.

This clonotype has just a few counts. The chain is built from TRBV19 and TRBJ2-7, with D maybe TRBD1 (5 bases). Germline V gene sequence: CDR1 LNHDA, CDR2 SQIVND (reference sequence). The V and J ends lost 1 base and 0 bases respectively, with 10 bases between them. The length of the CDR3 is 15 residues. CDR3 sequence reads: CASSIATARSYEQYF. CDR3 sequence (DNA): TGTGCCAGTAGTATAGCGACAGCCCGCTCCTACGAGCAGTACTTC.

This clonotype was counted only a few times. This rearrangement joins TRBV6-2 or TRBV6-3 to TRBJ2-1, with D maybe TRBD2 (5 bases). Trimming cost V 0 bases and J 0 bases, with 9 bases left between them. The CDR3 runs to 16 residues. Germline V lookup: CDR1 MNHEY, CDR2 SVGEGT. CDR3 coding DNA: TGTGCCAGCAGTTACTCCCCGGGGAGCTCCTACAATGAGCAGTTCTTC. It specifies CASSYSPGSSYNEQFF.

This clonotype was found a few times. The chain uses TRBV6-5 and TRBJ2-1; D unclear. The CDR3 spans 15 residues. V lost 5 bases and J 3 bases, leaving 14 bases between the germline ends. Germline CDR1 reads MNHEY; CDR2 reads SVGAGI. CDR3 in DNA: TGTGCCAGCAGTCGACGCGGCATTAACTACAATGAGCAGTTCTTC. This translates into CASSRRGINYNEQFF.

This clonotype was counted a few times. The chain links TRBV13 to TRBJ1-2, with D possibly matching TRBD1 (6 bases). V was clipped by 4 bases and J by 6 bases, with 18 bases between them. CDR1 is PRHDT and CDR2 is FYEKMQ in the germline V gene (reference sequence). The CDR3 is made up of 15 amino acids. CDR3 sequence (DNA): TGTGCCAGCAGCTATGGACAGCAACCGTTTGATGGCTACACCTTC. It yields the protein CASSYGQQPFDGYTF. Full variable domain (rest looked up from reference TRBV13 and TRBJ1-2): AAGVIQSPRHLIKEKRETATLKCYPIPRHDTVYWYQQGPGQDPQFLISFYEKMQSDKGSIPDRFSAQQFSDYHSELNMSSLELGDSALYFCASSYGQQPFDGYTFGSGTRLTVV.

There are a few counts of this clonotype. This chain joins TRBV6-1 and TRBJ2-3, with D possibly being TRBD2 (5 bases). V was cut by 5 bases and J by 2 bases, with 11 bases left in between. Looked up from germline, CDR1 is MNHNS and CDR2 is SASEGT. The CDR3 sequence is 14 residues long. The CDR3, as DNA: TGTGCCAGCAGTTTGGGCGGGTACACAGATACGCAGTATTTT. It codes for CASSLGGYTDTQYF.

This clonotype came up many times. V is TRBV28 and J is TRBJ1-2, with 7 bases identical to TRBD1. Per germline, CDR1 MDHEN and CDR2 SYDVKM. V was clipped by 4 bases and J by 6 bases; unmatched bases: 2. There are 12 residues in the CDR3. The CDR3 here is CASSSTGDGYTF. The CDR3 DNA follows: TGTGCCAGCAGTTCTACAGGGGATGGCTACACCTTC.

In this sample, this clonotype turned up a few times. V and J are TRBV29-1 and TRBJ1-1; D is ambiguous. Germline values: CDR1 SQVTM, CDR2 ANQGSEA. Trimming pared 5 bases from V and 5 bases from J, leaving 12 bases between. The CDR3 consists of 12 residues. This chain's CDR3 is CSVSPSRTEAFF. CDR3 nucleotide sequence: TGCAGCGTTTCCCCTTCACGGACTGAAGCTTTCTTT. Supplemented by reference TRBV29-1 and TRBJ1-1, the full variable domain reads SAVISQKPSRDICQRGTSLTIQCQVDSQVTMMFWYRQQPGQSLTLIATANQGSEATYESGFVIDKFPISRPNLTFSTLTVSNMSPEDSSIYLCSVSPSRTEAFFGQGTRLTVV.

There are a few counts of this clonotype. The chain carries TRBV6-6 and TRBJ1-4; no clear D. CDR1 and CDR2 from the germline V gene are MNHNY and SVGAGI (reference sequence). Trimming left V 0 bases short and J 5 bases short, with 10 bases between. This CDR3 comprises 15 residues. In DNA form, the CDR3 reads TGTGCCAGCAGTTACTCGAGTGGTGCCAATGAAAAACTGTTTTTT. Translating it yields CASSYSSGANEKLFF.

This clonotype has a handful of counts. The chain carries TRBV3-1 and TRBJ1-1; D perhaps matches TRBD1 (5 bases). V was trimmed by 1 base and J by 3 bases, leaving 9 bases between them. The CDR3 consists of 14 residues. The germline V gene encodes CDR1 LGHDT and CDR2 YNNKEL (reference sequence). DNA of the CDR3: TGTGCCAGCAGCCAAGTGCGGGGGTACACTGAAGCTTTCTTT. Protein product: CASSQVRGYTEAFF.

The chain couples TRBV6-5 to TRBJ2-3, with TRBD2 matching 7 bases. The V segment lost 0 bases and the J segment 8 bases; nucleotides outside the gene matches: 2. This CDR3 is 13 amino acids long. In germline, CDR1 is MNHEY, CDR2 SVGAGI. The CDR3 protein is CASSYSGGGTQYF. CDR3 coding DNA: TGTGCCAGCAGTTACTCGGGCGGGGGTACGCAGTATTTT.

The table lists this clonotype with a few counts. The rearrangement links TRBV7-2 to TRBJ1-4; 7 bases line up with TRBD1. Germline values: CDR1 SGHTA, CDR2 FQGNSA. Trimming took 6 bases from V and 6 from J; bases not matched to a gene: 4. The CDR3 totals 13 residues. This CDR3 reads CASSIGTDEKLFF. The CDR3 DNA is TGTGCCAGCAGTATCGGGACAGATGAAAAACTGTTTTTT.

The chain uses TRBV5-1 and TRBJ2-1; possible D gene TRBD1, 6 bases. CDR3 size: 19 residues. From germline, CDR1 is SGHRS and CDR2 YFSETQ. Between the trimmed V and J ends, which lost 0 bases and 0 bases, there was a span of 19 bases. DNA of the CDR3: TGCGCCAGCAGCTTGGCCCGGTCCCGAAGGGGGAGCTCCTACAATGAGCAGTTCTTC. Translated: CASSLARSRRGSSYNEQFF.

This clonotype was counted at least ten times. At one of its ends the junction is not consistent with the germline gene, which may arise from a read error. The chain carries TRBV15 and TRBJ1-5; D is undetermined. The CDR3 consists of 15 residues. Germline CDR1 reads LNHNV; CDR2 reads YYDKDF (reference sequence). The CDR3 nucleotides read TGTGCCACCAGCCGAGAGGGCTTAAGCAATCAGCCCCAGCATTTT. It translates to CATSREGLSNQPQHF.

The chain couples TRBV5-1 to TRBJ2-7, with D perhaps matching TRBD2 (6 bases). Trimming shortened V by 2 bases and J by 4 bases, and 16 bases separated the two germline ends. CDR1 and CDR2 from the germline V gene are SGHRS and YFSETQ. The CDR3 length is 15 residues. CDR3 region: CASSLEGGVVYEQYF. CDR3 DNA sequence: TGCGCCAGCAGCTTAGAAGGAGGGGTTGTTTACGAGCAGTACTTC.

This clonotype is categorized as medium-sized. J is TRBJ2-1 and V is TRBV29-1; D ambiguous. The CDR3 totals 16 residues. Per the germline V gene, CDR1 is SQVTM and CDR2 is ANQGSEA. V was shortened by 7 bases and J by 3 bases, with 22 bases between the two germline ends. CDR3: CSARGLERIDYNEQFF. The CDR3 region has the DNA TGCAGCGCCCGAGGCCTAGAAAGGATCGACTACAATGAGCAGTTCTTC.